This is a list of T cell receptor beta chains from one sample in a study of blood T cell repertoires in COVID-19. The table came from immunoSEQ multiplex PCR; TCRdb's copy has only in-frame clones and leaves some out. The table includes about 76,000 clones, 80% to 90% detected once. The sequencing input was peripheral blood. These receptors were collected from a woman aged 55-70 years with acute or convalescent COVID-19. CDR3s include the opening cysteine and the closing phenylalanine or tryptophan. A D gene is named only where the DNA matches it firmly. Clone size is not always given. Where it is, it says once, few, many or a class for expanded clones.

CDR3 length: 15; D gene: TRBD1; clone size: once; J gene: TRBJ1-2; V gene: TRBV11-2; CDR3 protein: CASSPETGLSSGYTF; CDR3 DNA: TGTGCCAGCAGCCCCGAGACAGGGCTCTCGAGCGGCTACACCTTC
CDR3 length: 15; D gene: TRBD2; clone size: -; J gene: TRBJ2-3; V gene: TRBV7-2; CDR3 protein: CASDTSGLVTDTQYF; CDR3 DNA: TGTGCCAGCGACACTAGCGGGTTAGTGACAGATACGCAGTATTTT
CDR3 length: 16; D gene: -; clone size: -; J gene: TRBJ1-5; V gene: TRBV21-1; CDR3 protein: CASSKVRGPRNQPQHF; CDR3 DNA: TGTGCCAGCAGCAAAGTAAGGGGTCCGAGGAATCAGCCCCAGCATTTT
CDR3 length: 16; D gene: TRBD1; clone size: once; J gene: TRBJ2-3; V gene: TRBV15; CDR3 protein: CATSRARDRGTDTQYF; CDR3 DNA: TGTGCCACCAGCAGAGCCCGGGACAGGGGCACAGATACGCAGTATTTT
CDR3 length: 14; D gene: -; clone size: -; J gene: TRBJ1-1; V gene: TRBV5-1; CDR3 protein: CASSHPESDTEAFF; CDR3 DNA: TGCGCCAGCAGCCACCCGGAGTCTGACACTGAAGCTTTCTTT
CDR3 length: 11; D gene: -; clone size: -; J gene: TRBJ1-1; V gene: TRBV5-1; CDR3 protein: CASLGATEAFF; CDR3 DNA: TGCGCCAGCTTGGGGGCCACTGAAGCTTTCTTT
CDR3 length: 17; D gene: -; clone size: -; J gene: TRBJ1-2; V gene: TRBV18; CDR3 protein: CASSPPVPHGANYGYTF; CDR3 DNA: TGTGCCAGCTCACCACCGGTCCCGCACGGGGCTAACTATGGCTACACCTTC
CDR3 length: 17; D gene: -; clone size: -; J gene: TRBJ1-1; V gene: TRBV21-1; CDR3 protein: CASSKVFCPYRNTEAFF; CDR3 DNA: TGTGCCAGCAGCAAAGTATTTTGCCCTTATAGGAACACTGAAGCTTTCTTT
CDR3 length: 16; D gene: TRBD2; clone size: once; J gene: TRBJ2-5; V gene: TRBV19; CDR3 protein: CASSMGSGGAGETQYF; CDR3 DNA: TGTGCCAGTAGTATGGGTAGCGGGGGGGCCGGGGAGACCCAGTACTTC
CDR3 length: 15; D gene: TRBD1; clone size: once; J gene: TRBJ2-2; V gene: TRBV7-2; CDR3 protein: CASSPGQANTGELFF; CDR3 DNA: TGTGCCAGCAGCCCTGGACAGGCGAACACCGGGGAGCTGTTTTTT
CDR3 length: 17; D gene: -; clone size: -; J gene: TRBJ2-7; V gene: TRBV5-4; CDR3 protein: CASSRGPLAPSSYEQYF; CDR3 DNA: TGTGCCAGCAGCCGGGGTCCCTTAGCGCCATCTTCCTACGAGCAGTACTTC
CDR3 length: 14; D gene: TRBD1; clone size: -; J gene: TRBJ1-2; V gene: TRBV18; CDR3 protein: CASSLLDRDGGYTF; CDR3 DNA: TGTGCCAGCTCACTACTGGACAGGGACGGTGGCTACACCTTC
CDR3 length: 16; D gene: TRBD1; clone size: -; J gene: TRBJ1-2; V gene: TRBV4-1; CDR3 protein: CASSQDIGQAYNGYTF; CDR3 DNA: TGCGCCAGCAGCCAAGATATAGGACAGGCCTATAATGGCTACACCTTC
CDR3 length: 14; D gene: -; clone size: few; J gene: TRBJ1-5; V gene: TRBV10-2; CDR3 protein: CASSGTARNQPQHF; CDR3 DNA: TGCGCCAGCAGTGGGACAGCGCGAAATCAGCCCCAGCATTTT
CDR3 length: 13; D gene: TRBD1; clone size: -; J gene: TRBJ2-5; V gene: TRBV2; CDR3 protein: CASSGDSQETQYF; CDR3 DNA: TGTGCCAGCAGCGGGGACAGTCAAGAGACCCAGTACTTC
CDR3 length: 14; D gene: -; clone size: -; J gene: TRBJ1-1; V gene: TRBV2; CDR3 protein: CASTSLVANTEAFF; CDR3 DNA: TGTGCCAGCACCTCCCTAGTGGCTAACACTGAAGCTTTCTTT
CDR3 length: 15; D gene: -; clone size: few; J gene: TRBJ1-4; V gene: TRBV7-8; CDR3 protein: CASSFIAGLGEKLFF; CDR3 DNA: TGTGCCAGCAGCTTTATAGCGGGTCTTGGTGAAAAACTGTTTTTT
CDR3 length: 15; D gene: -; clone size: -; J gene: TRBJ1-3; V gene: TRBV19; CDR3 protein: CASSMAVTAGNTIYF; CDR3 DNA: TGTGCCAGTAGTATGGCCGTGACAGCTGGAAACACCATATATTTT
CDR3 length: 17; D gene: TRBD1; clone size: -; J gene: TRBJ2-1; V gene: TRBV24-1; CDR3 protein: CATSDLWGRGRGNEQFF; CDR3 DNA: TGTGCCACCAGTGATTTGTGGGGCAGGGGGCGAGGGAATGAGCAGTTCTTC
CDR3 length: 15; D gene: -; clone size: -; J gene: TRBJ2-2; V gene: TRBV10-3; CDR3 protein: CAISDEGGNTGELFF; CDR3 DNA: TGTGCCATCAGTGACGAAGGGGGGAACACCGGGGAGCTGTTTTTT
CDR3 length: 14; D gene: TRBD1; clone size: -; J gene: TRBJ2-3; V gene: TRBV7-9; CDR3 protein: CASSFGTGPDTQYF; CDR3 DNA: TGTGCCAGCAGCTTTGGGACAGGGCCAGATACGCAGTATTTT
CDR3 length: 16; D gene: TRBD1; clone size: -; J gene: TRBJ1-5; V gene: TRBV7-2; CDR3 protein: CASSLTGLGYWQPQHF; CDR3 DNA: TGTGCCAGCAGCTTGACAGGGCTCGGGTACTGGCAGCCCCAGCATTTT
CDR3 length: 15; D gene: TRBD2; clone size: once; J gene: TRBJ2-5; V gene: TRBV5-6; CDR3 protein: CASSPLAGGQETQYF; CDR3 DNA: TGTGCCAGCAGCCCCCTTGCGGGGGGGCAAGAGACCCAGTACTTC
CDR3 length: 13; D gene: -; clone size: -; J gene: TRBJ2-3; V gene: TRBV7-2; CDR3 protein: CASSLESPDTQYF; CDR3 DNA: TGTGCCAGCAGCTTAGAAAGCCCAGATACGCAGTATTTT
CDR3 length: 15; D gene: TRBD1; clone size: -; J gene: TRBJ1-1; V gene: TRBV4-1; CDR3 protein: CASSQRDRAGTEAFF; CDR3 DNA: TGCGCCAGCAGCCAAAGGGACAGGGCGGGCACTGAAGCTTTCTTT
CDR3 length: 15; D gene: -; clone size: few; J gene: TRBJ1-2; V gene: TRBV29-1; CDR3 protein: CSVGALETGSYGYTF; CDR3 DNA: TGCAGCGTTGGGGCGCTTGAGACAGGATCGTATGGCTACACCTTC
CDR3 length: 11; D gene: TRBD1; clone size: few; J gene: TRBJ1-1; V gene: TRBV6-2/TRBV6-3; CDR3 protein: CASSPGQKAFF; CDR3 DNA: TGTGCCAGCAGTCCGGGACAGAAGGCTTTCTTT
CDR3 length: 14; D gene: TRBD1; clone size: -; J gene: TRBJ1-2; V gene: TRBV18; CDR3 protein: CASSPGQDFYGYTF; CDR3 DNA: TGTGCCAGCTCCCCGGGACAGGACTTCTATGGCTACACCTTC
CDR3 length: 16; D gene: TRBD2; clone size: few; J gene: TRBJ2-3; V gene: TRBV7-9; CDR3 protein: CASSLGTSGGKDTQYF; CDR3 DNA: TGTGCCAGCAGCTTAGGGACTAGCGGGGGGAAGGATACGCAGTATTTT
CDR3 length: 13; D gene: TRBD1; clone size: -; J gene: TRBJ1-4; V gene: TRBV12-3/TRBV12-4; CDR3 protein: CASSDRGYEKLFF; CDR3 DNA: TGTGCCAGCAGTGACAGGGGATATGAAAAACTGTTTTTT
CDR3 length: 15; D gene: -; clone size: -; J gene: TRBJ1-5; V gene: TRBV30; CDR3 protein: CAWSVPGQVNQPQHF; CDR3 DNA: TGTGCCTGGAGTGTACCCGGTCAGGTCAATCAGCCCCAGCATTTT
CDR3 length: 15; D gene: -; clone size: -; J gene: TRBJ1-1; V gene: TRBV9; CDR3 protein: CASSVVVADGTGAFF; CDR3 DNA: TGTGCCAGCAGCGTAGTAGTAGCCGACGGTACGGGAGCTTTCTTT
CDR3 length: 12; D gene: -; clone size: -; J gene: TRBJ1-2; V gene: TRBV29-1; CDR3 protein: CSVVGDDYGYTF; CDR3 DNA: TGCAGCGTTGTTGGAGACGACTATGGCTACACCTTC
CDR3 length: 15; D gene: TRBD2; clone size: -; J gene: TRBJ2-3; V gene: TRBV11-2; CDR3 protein: CASSLDSGTSHTQYF; CDR3 DNA: TGTGCCAGCAGCTTAGATTCCGGGACTAGCCATACGCAGTATTTT
CDR3 length: 15; D gene: TRBD1; clone size: -; J gene: TRBJ2-5; V gene: TRBV7-7; CDR3 protein: CASSLGQGGGETQYF; CDR3 DNA: TGTGCTAGCAGCTTAGGACAGGGTGGAGGGGAGACCCAGTACTTC
CDR3 length: 14; D gene: TRBD2; clone size: few; J gene: TRBJ2-3; V gene: TRBV19; CDR3 protein: CASSSAGGPYTQYF; CDR3 DNA: TGTGCCAGTAGTTCGGCGGGGGGGCCTTATACGCAGTATTTT
CDR3 length: 17; D gene: TRBD1; clone size: -; J gene: TRBJ1-2; V gene: TRBV4-3; CDR3 protein: CASSHNGAGQGEYGYTF; CDR3 DNA: TGCGCCAGCAGCCACAACGGGGCCGGACAGGGGGAATATGGCTACACCTTC
CDR3 length: 15; D gene: -; clone size: few; J gene: TRBJ1-2; V gene: TRBV5-1; CDR3 protein: CASSLSRGQNYGYTF; CDR3 DNA: TGCGCCAGCAGCTTATCGAGAGGACAGAACTATGGCTACACCTTC
CDR3 length: 15; D gene: -; clone size: -; J gene: TRBJ1-1; V gene: TRBV4-3; CDR3 protein: CASSQTVTDHTEAFF; CDR3 DNA: TGCGCCAGCAGCCAAACAGTTACAGATCACACTGAAGCTTTCTTT